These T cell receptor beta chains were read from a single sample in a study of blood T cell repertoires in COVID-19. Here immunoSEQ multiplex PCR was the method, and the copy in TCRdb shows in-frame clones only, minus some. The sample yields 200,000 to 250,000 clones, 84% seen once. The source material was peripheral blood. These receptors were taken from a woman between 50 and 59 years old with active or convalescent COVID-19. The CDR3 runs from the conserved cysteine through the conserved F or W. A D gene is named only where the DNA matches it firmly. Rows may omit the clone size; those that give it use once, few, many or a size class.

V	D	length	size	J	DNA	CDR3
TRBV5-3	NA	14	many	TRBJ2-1	TGTGCCAGAAGCTTGGACAGGGTCTGCAATGAGCAGTTCTTC	CARSLDRVCNEQFF
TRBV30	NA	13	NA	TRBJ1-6	TGTGCCTGGAGTCGGGAGGGGAATTCACCCCTCCACTTT	CAWSREGNSPLHF
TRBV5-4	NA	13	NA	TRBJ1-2	TGTGCCAGCAGCTTGGGGCCGAACTATGGCTACACCTTC	CASSLGPNYGYTF
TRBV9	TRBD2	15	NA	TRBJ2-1	TGTGCCAGCAGCGTAGCTAGCGGTTTCTACAATGAGCAGTTCTTC	CASSVASGFYNEQFF
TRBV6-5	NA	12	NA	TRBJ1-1	TGTGCCAGCAGCATCCCGAACGGGGTAGCTTTCTTT	CASSIPNGVAFF
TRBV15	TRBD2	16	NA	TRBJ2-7	TGTGCCACCAAAGCCGGAATAGCGGGAGGGGCCTACGAGCAGTACTTC	CATKAGIAGGAYEQYF
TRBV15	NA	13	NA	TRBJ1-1	TGTGCCGGCTCGGACAGTTTGGACACTGAAGCTTTCTTT	CAGSDSLDTEAFF
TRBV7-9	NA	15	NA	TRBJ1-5	TGTGCCAGCAGCTTAGCGAGCAGGGACAATCAGCCCCAGCATTTT	CASSLASRDNQPQHF
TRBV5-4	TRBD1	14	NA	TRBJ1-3	TGTGCCAGCAGCTTCAGGGGGCCTGGAAACACCATATATTTT	CASSFRGPGNTIYF
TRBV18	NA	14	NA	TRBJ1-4	TGTGCCAGCTCACCAACGGACAGCAATGAAAAACTGTTTTTT	CASSPTDSNEKLFF
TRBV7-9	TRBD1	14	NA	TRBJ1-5	TGTGCCAGCAGGGCACAGGGGGTAAGTCAGCCCCAGCATTTT	CASRAQGVSQPQHF
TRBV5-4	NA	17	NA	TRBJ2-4	TGTGCCAGCAGCTTCCAGGGATCCACGGAGGCCAAAAACATTCAGTACTTC	CASSFQGSTEAKNIQYF
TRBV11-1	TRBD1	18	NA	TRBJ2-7	TGTGCCAGCAGCTTAGCTTCGGCAGGGGGTCGCGGTTCCTACGAGCAGTACTTC	CASSLASAGGRGSYEQYF
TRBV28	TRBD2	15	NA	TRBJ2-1	TGTGCCAGCAGCTTCGATACTAGCGGGAGAGGTGAGCAGTTCTTC	CASSFDTSGRGEQFF
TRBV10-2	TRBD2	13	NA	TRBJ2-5	TGCGCCACCCTCCGGGGGGAGGGAGAGACCCAGTACTTC	CATLRGEGETQYF